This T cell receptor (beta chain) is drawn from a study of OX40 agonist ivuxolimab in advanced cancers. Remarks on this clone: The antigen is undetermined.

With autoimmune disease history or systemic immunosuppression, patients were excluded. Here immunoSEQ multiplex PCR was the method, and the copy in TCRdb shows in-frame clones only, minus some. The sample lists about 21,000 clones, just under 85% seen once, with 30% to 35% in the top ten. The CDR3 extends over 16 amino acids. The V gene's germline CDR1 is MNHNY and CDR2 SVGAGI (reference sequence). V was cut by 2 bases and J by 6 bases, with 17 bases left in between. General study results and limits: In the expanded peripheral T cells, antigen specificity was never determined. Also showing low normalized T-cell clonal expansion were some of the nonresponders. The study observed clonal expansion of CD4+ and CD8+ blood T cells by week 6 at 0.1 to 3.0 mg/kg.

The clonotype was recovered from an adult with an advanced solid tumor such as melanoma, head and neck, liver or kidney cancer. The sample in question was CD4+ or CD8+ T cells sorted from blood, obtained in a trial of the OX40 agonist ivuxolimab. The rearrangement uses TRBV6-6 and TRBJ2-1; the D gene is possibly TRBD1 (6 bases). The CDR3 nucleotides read TGTGCCAGCAGTTACGGTAGGGCAGGGGATGGCAATGAGCAGTTCTTC. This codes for CASSYGRAGDGNEQFF.